This passage covers 26 T cell receptor beta chains from one sample sequenced in a study of blood T cell repertoires in COVID-19. Repertoires were generated with immunoSEQ multiplex PCR, while TCRdb's copy carries only in-frame clones and drops some. The repertoire includes 130,000 to 150,000 clones, about 83% of them detected once, and roughly 4% sits in the top ten. Sequencing input: peripheral blood. Receptors originate from a woman aged 35 to 49 with acute or convalescent COVID-19.

The V and J genes are TRBV11-1 and TRBJ2-7, with 10 nucleotides matching TRBD1. Germline CDR1 SGHAT, CDR2 FQDESV (reference sequence). The CDR3 sequence is 14 residues long. Germline trimming cut 5 bases from V and 7 bases from J; bases unmatched to any gene: 8. CDR3 coding DNA: TGTGCCAGCAGCAACCGGGACAGGGGAGGAGAGCAGTACTTC. Translating it yields CASSNRDRGGEQYF.

This clone was observed a single time. This chain connects TRBV7-2 to TRBJ1-2; D remains ambiguous. The CDR3 extends over 13 amino acids. Germline V CDR1 and CDR2: SGHTA, FQGNSA. The V gene lost 2 bases and the J gene lost 6 bases, with 10 bases spanning the gap. The CDR3 loop reads CASSLSSVDGYTF. CDR3 sequence (DNA): TGTGCCAGCAGCTTAAGTAGCGTGGATGGCTACACCTTC.

V is TRBV27 and J is TRBJ1-1, with D uncertain. There are 16 residues in the CDR3. CDR1 and CDR2 from the germline V gene are MNHEY and SMNVEV (reference sequence). V was cut by 3 bases and J by 3 bases, with 17 bases left in between. CDR3 DNA: TGTGCCAGCAGTTTTTGGTTCGGCCTGAGGGACACTGAAGCTTTCTTT. This codes for CASSFWFGLRDTEAFF.

The V call is TRBV7-6, the J call TRBJ1-5; D might be TRBD1 (6 bases). The length of the CDR3 is 13 residues. Trimming pared 3 bases from V and 9 bases from J, leaving 12 bases between. Germline CDR1 reads SGHVS; CDR2 reads FNYEAQ. CDR3 coding DNA: TGTGCCAGCAGCTTCCAGACAGGTTGGCCCCAGCATTTT. Residues: CASSFQTGWPQHF.

This clone is a singleton in its sample. Here the CDR3 reads CATSRGGTGGNQPQHF. In DNA, the CDR3 is TGTGCCACCAGCAGAGGTGGGACAGGCGGCAATCAGCCCCAGCATTTT. The chain is built from TRBV15 and TRBJ1-5; the match to TRBD1 covers 8 bases. The germline V gene has CDR1 LNHNV and CDR2 YYDKDF (reference sequence). The CDR3 length is 16 residues. The ends lost 1 base at V and 2 bases at J; junction bases unmatched: 4.

In DNA form, the CDR3 reads TGTGCCAGCAGTTTGGTCGGGGTGAATGAGCAGTTCTTC. Protein sequence: CASSLVGVNEQFF. The rearrangement uses TRBV27 and TRBJ2-1; perhaps TRBD2 as D (5 bases). Germline V gives CDR1 MNHEY, CDR2 SMNVEV (reference sequence). The CDR3 covers 13 residues. The V end lost 3 bases, the J end lost 7 bases, and 10 bases lay between the germline ends.

This chain joins TRBV7-3 and TRBJ1-1, with a tentative D call TRBD1 (5 bases). CDR1 and CDR2 (germline): SGHTA, FQGTGA. The CDR3 has 13 amino acids. Trimming cost V 2 bases and J 5 bases, with 9 bases left between them. The CDR3 spells CASSLERGTEAFF. In DNA form, the CDR3 reads TGTGCCAGCAGCTTAGAAAGGGGAACTGAAGCTTTCTTT.

This clone was observed a single time. CDR3 sequence: CASSEGEGGNQPQHF. The CDR3 region has the DNA TGTGCCAGCAGTGAAGGGGAGGGAGGCAATCAGCCCCAGCATTTT. The V gene is TRBV2, the J gene TRBJ1-5; D not resolved. The CDR3 totals 15 residues. V was cut by 1 base and J by 2 bases, with 9 bases left in between. The germline V gene encodes CDR1 SNHLY and CDR2 FYNNEI.

The chain combines TRBV11-3 with TRBJ2-1; 11 nucleotides match TRBD2. Germline-derived CDR1 and CDR2 are SGHNT and YENEEA. CDR3 length: 16 amino acids. V lost 5 bases, J lost 4 bases, and 7 bases stayed unmatched. CDR3 in DNA: TGTGCCAGCAGCGGAAGGACTAGCGGGCTATACAATGAGCAGTTCTTC. Residues: CASSGRTSGLYNEQFF.

The gene calls are TRBV7-7 and TRBJ2-7; the match to TRBD2 covers 11 bases. The CDR3 covers 15 residues. J was trimmed by 0 bases and V by 5 bases; bases with no gene match: 3. Per germline, CDR1 SSHAT and CDR2 FNYEAQ (reference sequence). CDR3 protein: CASSLLAGDSYEQYF. DNA of the CDR3: TGTGCCAGCAGCCTACTAGCGGGGGACTCCTACGAGCAGTACTTC. Filled out from reference TRBV7-7 and TRBJ2-7, the complete variable domain reads GAGVSQSPRYKVTKRGQDVTLRCDPISSHATLYWYQQALGQGPEFLTYFNYEAQPDKSGLPSDRFSAERPEGSISTLTIQRTEQRDSAMYRCASSLLAGDSYEQYFGPGTRLTVT.

The chain combines TRBV7-2 with TRBJ2-4; D is perhaps TRBD1 (6 bases). The V gene's germline CDR1 is SGHTA and CDR2 FQGNSA. CDR3 length: 14 amino acids. V was cut by 6 bases and J by 8 bases, with 17 bases left in between. The CDR3 DNA reads as TGTGCCAGCAGGAAAGAGCAGGGGTTTGACATTCAGTACTTC. Translation: CASRKEQGFDIQYF.

This chain links TRBV12-3 or TRBV12-4 with TRBJ1-2; 7 positions agree with TRBD1. With 3 bases clipped from V and 6 bases from J, the junction kept 4 bases outside the gene matches. The CDR3 sequence is 13 residues long. Written as DNA, the CDR3 is TGTGCCAGCAGTTTGACAGGGTGGAATGGCTACACCTTC. It specifies CASSLTGWNGYTF.

V is TRBV11-1 and J is TRBJ2-7; 11 positions agree with TRBD1. The germline V gene encodes CDR1 SGHAT and CDR2 FQDESV (reference sequence). This CDR3 is built from 16 residues. V was pared by 5 bases and J by 0 bases, with 6 bases of the junction left unmatched. CDR3 loop: CASSPLGQGASYEQYF. CDR3 nucleotide sequence: TGTGCCAGCAGCCCCCTCGGACAGGGGGCCTCCTACGAGCAGTACTTC.

This chain links TRBV19 with TRBJ1-5; 9 bases fit TRBD1. Per the germline V gene, CDR1 is LNHDA and CDR2 is SQIVND (reference sequence). V lost 4 bases, J lost 3 bases, and 4 bases stayed unmatched. This CDR3 contains 15 residues. In nucleotides, the CDR3 is TGTGCCAGTAGTACGACAGGGGGGATCAATCAGCCCCAGCATTTT. Its translation: CASSTTGGINQPQHF.

This clone was counted a single time. The CDR3: CASSWGLAGGNEQFF. As DNA, the CDR3 is TGCGCCAGCAGCTGGGGACTAGCGGGAGGCAATGAGCAGTTCTTC. The chain couples TRBV5-1 to TRBJ2-1, with 15 positions matching TRBD2. The CDR3 has 15 amino acids. V was clipped by 3 bases and J by 6 bases; unmatched bases: 1. CDR1 is SGHRS and CDR2 is YFSETQ in the germline V gene. Full variable domain (rest looked up from reference TRBV5-1 and TRBJ2-1): KAGVTQTPRYLIKTRGQQVTLSCSPISGHRSVSWYQQTPGQGLQFLFEYFSETQRNKGNFPGRFSGRQFSNSRSEMNVSTLELGDSALYLCASSWGLAGGNEQFFGPGTRLTVL.

The gene calls are TRBV12-2 and TRBJ1-1; the table names TRBD1, a call not compared with the DNA. TRBV12-2 represents a pseudogene. The CDR3 has 16 residues. This CDR3 is CASRPGDDMGTTEAFF. The CDR3 DNA sequence: TGTGCAAGTCGCCCAGGGGACGATATGGGTACCACTGAAGCTTTCTTT.

The chain combines TRBV12-3 or TRBV12-4 with TRBJ2-7, with no clear D. The CDR3 runs to 11 residues. The V end was cut by 3 bases, the J end by 6 bases, with 6 bases between. The DNA of the CDR3 is TGTGCCAGCAGTTTGAACGGCGAGCAGTACTTC. Encoded protein: CASSLNGEQYF.

V and J are TRBV6-2 or TRBV6-3 and TRBJ2-1, with TRBD1 identical over 7 bases. From germline, CDR1 is MNHEY and CDR2 SVGEGT. Germline trimming cut 5 bases from V and 1 base from J; bases unmatched to any gene: 5. There are 15 residues in the CDR3. Here the CDR3 DNA reads TGTGCCAGCAGTGACAGGGTAGGGTCCTACAATGAGCAGTTCTTC. Translating gives CASSDRVGSYNEQFF.

The J gene is TRBJ2-6, the V gene TRBV6-2 or TRBV6-3; D ambiguous. The V and J ends lost 2 bases and 0 bases respectively, with 5 bases between them. Germline CDR1 reads MNHEY; CDR2 reads SVGEGT. CDR3 length: 15 amino acids. As DNA, the CDR3 is TGTGCCAGCAGTTACCCCCTCTCTGGGGCCAACGTCCTGACTTTC. It is translated as CASSYPLSGANVLTF.

The V and J genes are TRBV28 and TRBJ1-5; D perhaps matches TRBD1 (6 bases). CDR3 length: 16 residues. Trimming removed 2 bases from V and 2 bases from J, with 13 bases in between. Germline V CDR1 and CDR2: MDHEN, SYDVKM. The CDR3 sequence is CASSLLRGSGNQPQHF. The CDR3 DNA reads TGTGCCAGCAGTTTACTCAGGGGAAGTGGCAATCAGCCCCAGCATTTT.

V is TRBV5-4 and J is TRBJ2-5, with 13 positions matching TRBD2. CDR3 length: 16 amino acids. V gave up 4 bases and J gave up 3 bases; unmatched junction bases: 6. Germline V lookup: CDR1 SGHNT, CDR2 YYREEE (reference sequence). DNA for the CDR3: TGTGCCAGCAGCCGCAGACTAGCGGGGGGCGAAGAGACCCAGTACTTC. Amino acid sequence: CASSRRLAGGEETQYF. Looking up the rest from reference TRBV5-4 and TRBJ2-5 gives the full variable domain: ETGVTQSPTHLIKTRGQQVTLRCSSQSGHNTVSWYQQALGQGPQFIFQYYREEENGRGNFPPRFSGLQFPNYSSELNVNALELDDSALYLCASSRRLAGGEETQYFGPGTRLLVL.

The J gene is TRBJ2-5, the V gene TRBV7-4; no reliable D call. The CDR3 runs to 11 residues. Germline V gene data show CDR1 as SGHVT and CDR2 as SQSDAQ. V shed 3 bases and J shed 5 bases, with 4 bases lying between them. CDR3 coding DNA: TGTGCCAGCAGCTTCCCGGAGACCCAGTACTTC. Protein product: CASSFPETQYF. The variable domain in full, completed from reference TRBV7-4 and TRBJ2-5, reads GAGVSQSPRYKVAKRGRDVALRCDSISGHVTLYWYRQTLGQGSEVLTYSQSDAQRDKSGRPSGRFSAERPERSVSTLKIQRTEQGDSAVYLCASSFPETQYFGPGTRLLVL.

This chain links TRBV19 with TRBJ1-5; TRBD1 matches at 7 bases. J gave up 0 bases and V 6 bases, and 2 bases lay outside the gene matches. Germline V CDR1 and CDR2: LNHDA, SQIVND (reference sequence). The CDR3 is 14 residues long. The CDR3 sequence: CASRRQGSNQPQHF. CDR3 sequence (DNA): TGTGCCAGTAGACGACAGGGTAGCAATCAGCCCCAGCATTTT.

In this sample, this clone turned up once. The rearrangement joins TRBV6-1 to TRBJ2-1; 15 positions agree with TRBD2. This CDR3 contains 18 residues. V lost 3 bases and J lost 1; bases outside the gene matches: 4. Germline loops: CDR1 MNHNS, CDR2 SASEGT. CDR3 amino acids: CASSDGLAGGQSYNEQFF. CDR3 in DNA: TGTGCCAGCAGTGATGGACTAGCGGGAGGGCAGTCCTACAATGAGCAGTTCTTC.

The CDR3 here is CASSPGQGVYYGYTF. In nucleotides, the CDR3 is TGTGCCAGCTCACCGGGACAGGGTGTGTACTATGGCTACACCTTC. The V and J genes are TRBV6-5 and TRBJ1-2, with 9 bases that match TRBD1. Germline CDR1 is MNHEY and CDR2 is SVGAGI. This CDR3 spans 15 amino acids. V shed 8 bases and J 3 bases; nucleotides not matched to a gene: 10.

The V call is TRBV19, the J call TRBJ1-1; D perhaps matches TRBD1 (5 bases). The germline V gene has CDR1 LNHDA and CDR2 SQIVND (reference sequence). V was clipped by 3 bases and J by 3 bases, with 14 bases between them. The CDR3 sequence is 15 residues long. This CDR3 reads CASSMQGRGYTEAFF. DNA for the CDR3: TGTGCCAGTAGTATGCAGGGTCGGGGGTACACTGAAGCTTTCTTT.